Listed here is a single T cell receptor beta chain. In the original processing: Quantification of nucleated cells was approximated via reference gene primer amplification. Sequencing was performed with immunoSEQ multiplex PCR; in TCRdb, only in-frame clones are kept and a portion is missing. V, J and clone size are those of that table, while D and trimming were read from the DNA. This table holds approximately 160,000 clones, around four fifths found once. Germline CDR1 is MNHNY and CDR2 is SVGAGI (reference sequence). The CDR3 is 16 amino acids. With V trimmed by 6 bases and J by 5 bases, 12 bases remained unmatched. The sample belongs to a study of blood T cell repertoires in COVID-19. On the study more broadly: Donors in the United States, Italy and Spain gave samples during acute or convalescent COVID-19. T cells, B-cell-depleted T cells, or PBMCs provided the cDNA or gDNA that served as material.

V is TRBV6-6 and J is TRBJ2-5, with TRBD2 matching over 10 bases. The receptor was isolated from a man aged 35 to 55 who had recovered from COVID-19. Sample: peripheral blood. The CDR3 DNA sequence: TGTGCCAGCAGCCACCGGGCTAGCGGGAGTCGGGAGACCCAGTACTTC. Encoded protein: CASSHRASGSRETQYF.